This T cell receptor (beta chain) was documented in a study of blood T cell repertoires in COVID-19. For the study at large: The study drew acute and convalescent COVID-19 samples from the United States, Italy and Spain. The cDNA or gDNA used as material had been derived from T cells, B-cell-depleted T cells, or PBMCs.

V shed 6 bases and J 6 bases; nucleotides not matched to a gene: 7. The CDR3 is 14 amino acids. The germline V gene encodes CDR1 WNHNN and CDR2 SYGVQD (reference sequence). In the original processing: Cell counts per sample came from amplifying reference gene primers. TCRdb's copy holds only in-frame clones and misses some; the assay was immunoSEQ multiplex PCR. V, J and clone size are those of that table, while D and trimming were read from the DNA. The sample holds approximately 110,000 clones, roughly 76% seen once. The chain recombines TRBV10-1 with TRBJ2-7; 11 nucleotides line up with TRBD1. Sequencing input: peripheral blood. The sequence derives from an older woman with acute or convalescent COVID-19. The CDR3 reads CASRPGQGVGEQYF. The CDR3, as DNA: TGCGCCAGCAGGCCGGGACAGGGGGTAGGCGAGCAGTACTTC.